The next 25 T cell receptor beta chains were all read from a single sample in a study of Graves' ophthalmopathy and Graves' hyperthyroidism. Transcripts of RNA were the source for amplifying TCR beta CDR3 regions. HTBI-primed first-round RT-PCR preceded second-round multiplex PCR. Each CDR3 protein gets one entry after TCRdb re-called the multiplex PCR reads with MiXCR. This table holds 450,000 to 600,000 distinct CDR3 sequences, under 45% found once. The sample comprised peripheral blood or thyroid tissue (not recorded which). Receptors originate from an adult man with Graves' hyperthyroidism.

The chain joins TRBV2 to TRBJ2-5; 10 positions agree with TRBD1. The end of the DNA is better explained by TRBJ2-1, so the J call may be wrong. Looked up from germline, CDR1 is SNHLY and CDR2 is FYNNEI. The CDR3 is 17 amino acids. In DNA form, the CDR3 reads TGTGCCAGCAGTGGCTACAGACAGGGGGCGAAGGGCAATGAGCAGTTCTTC. This encodes CASSGYRQGAKGNEQFF.

This clonotype came up a few times. Here the CDR3 reads CASSLRQANYGYTF. The CDR3 DNA reads TGTGCCAGCAGCTTGCGACAGGCTAACTATGGCTACACCTTC. The rearrangement links TRBV7-9 to TRBJ1-2, with D possibly TRBD1 on 6 matching bases. The germline CDR1 and CDR2 sequences are SEHNR and FQNEAQ (reference sequence). The V and J ends lost 3 bases and 0 bases respectively, with 8 bases between them. The CDR3 is 14 residues long.

V is TRBV29-1 and J is TRBJ2-7; D not resolved. Trimming removed 5 bases from V and 1 base from J, with 18 bases in between. The germline V gene encodes CDR1 SQVTM and CDR2 ANQGSEA. This CDR3 region has 15 residues. CDR3 loop: CSVLPLDTESYEQYF. The CDR3 region has the DNA TGCAGCGTTCTCCCACTCGACACCGAATCCTACGAGCAGTACTTC.

Comments on this clonotype: Germline is not matched at one junction end, which may reflect a read error. The chain joins TRBV7-2 to TRBJ2-5; tentatively, D is TRBD1 or TRBD2 (5 bases each). Germline-derived CDR1 and CDR2 are SGHTA and FQGNSA. The CDR3 runs 15 residues. CDR3 DNA sequence: TGTGCCAGCAGCCTAGCCGGGACGTTCCAAGAGACCCAGTACTTC. This gives the protein CASSLAGTFQETQYF.

J is TRBJ2-7 and V is TRBV7-9, with a possible D match to TRBD1 (6 bases). V shed 6 bases and J shed 7 bases, with 28 bases lying between them. The CDR3 loop spans 17 amino acids. CDR1 is SEHNR and CDR2 is FQNEAQ in the germline V gene (reference sequence). The CDR3 protein is CASSSTASRDTYNEQYF. The CDR3 DNA is TGTGCCAGCAGTTCTACAGCCTCCCGGGACACCTACAATGAGCAGTACTTC.

The V and J genes are TRBV20-1 and TRBJ2-5; possibly TRBD2 for D (5 bases). V was trimmed by 3 bases and J by 6 bases, leaving 8 bases between them. Germline V gene lookup returns CDR1 DFQATT and CDR2 SNEGSKA (reference sequence). This CDR3 is built from 11 residues. CDR3 nucleotide sequence: TGCAGTGCTAGGAACGGGAAGACCCAGTACTTC. Amino acid sequence: CSARNGKTQYF.

The V gene is TRBV10-3, the J gene TRBJ1-6; the match to TRBD1 covers 7 bases. J lost 8 bases, V lost 10 bases, and 11 bases had no gene match. The germline CDR1 and CDR2 sequences are ENHRY and SYGVKD. The CDR3 is made up of 14 amino acids. The CDR3: CASRQGGADSPLHF. CDR3 in DNA: TGTGCCAGCCGACAGGGTGGGGCTGATTCACCCCTCCACTTT.

This clonotype was counted at least ten times. The chain employs TRBV3-1 and TRBJ2-2, with D possibly TRBD2 on 5 matching bases. Germline V lookup: CDR1 LGHDT, CDR2 YNNKEL (reference sequence). Trimming took 6 bases from V and 3 from J, leaving 11 bases between them. The CDR3 spans 14 residues. The CDR3, as DNA: TGTGCCAGCAGACGGACTGGGGACACCGGGGAGCTGTTTTTT. Amino acid sequence: CASRRTGDTGELFF.

Many counts were recorded for this clonotype. The CDR3 DNA reads as TGTGCGAACAGTAGGGAATTGAACACTGAAGCTTTCTTT. Its translation is CANSRELNTEAFF. V and J are TRBV5-8 and TRBJ1-1; D not certain. This CDR3 region has 13 residues. Germline V gene sequence: CDR1 SGHTS, CDR2 YDEGEE.

This clonotype came up many times. This chain uses TRBV20-1 with TRBJ2-7, with TRBD2 matching 7 bases. Per germline, CDR1 DFQATT and CDR2 SNEGSKA (reference sequence). The CDR3 sequence is 16 residues long. The junction had 12 bases not matched to a gene; V was cut back by 4 bases and J by 0 bases. CDR3 sequence reads: CSATEASGVYSYEQYF. The CDR3, as DNA: TGCAGTGCTACGGAAGCAAGCGGGGTCTACTCCTACGAGCAGTACTTC.

This clonotype was found many times. V is TRBV20-1 and J is TRBJ2-5; 10 nucleotides match TRBD2. Trimming removed 1 base from V and 6 bases from J; junction bases left unmatched: 2. The CDR3 extends over 13 amino acids. From germline, CDR1 is DFQATT and CDR2 SNEGSKA (reference sequence). CDR3 coding DNA: TGCAGTGCTAGAGGGACTAGCGGAAAGACCCAGTACTTC. Translation gives CSARGTSGKTQYF.

DNA for the CDR3: TGTGCCACAATAATACGGGGCAGGGCGAGCACTGAAGCTTTCTTT. It encodes CATIIRGRASTEAFF. The chain uses TRBV7-9 and TRBJ1-1; weak D call: TRBD1 (5 bases). CDR3 length: 15 residues. Germline CDR1 is SEHNR and CDR2 is FQNEAQ (reference sequence). V lost 10 bases, J lost 4 bases, and 22 bases lay in between.

This clonotype turned up a few times. The chain uses TRBV2 and TRBJ2-2; D unresolved. The CDR3 contains 15 residues. The V gene's germline CDR1 is SNHLY and CDR2 FYNNEI. Between the trimmed V and J ends, which lost 1 base and 1 base, there was a span of 7 bases. The CDR3 nucleotides read TGTGCCAGCAGTGAAGATAGGGAGAACACCGGGGAGCTGTTTTTT. Translated, it gives CASSEDRENTGELFF.

This clonotype was picked up a small number of times. The chain is built from TRBV7-3 and TRBJ2-7; D unclear. Germline V gives CDR1 SGHTA, CDR2 FQGTGA. The CDR3 extends over 13 amino acids. V was pared by 0 bases and J by 3 bases, with 6 bases between. CDR3 in amino acids: CASSLTYGYEQYF. Here the CDR3 DNA reads TGTGCCAGCAGCTTAACTTACGGCTACGAGCAGTACTTC.

Ten or more counts support this clonotype. The chain recombines TRBV13 with TRBJ1-2, with a tentative D call TRBD1 (5 bases). This CDR3 contains 13 residues. In germline, CDR1 is PRHDT, CDR2 FYEKMQ (reference sequence). The V end was cut by 5 bases, the J end by 5 bases, with 12 bases between. The CDR3 DNA is TGTGCCAGCAGCCGCGACAGTAGATATGGCTACACCTTC. Translation: CASSRDSRYGYTF. Variable domain in full (rest from reference TRBV13 and TRBJ1-2): AAGVIQSPRHLIKEKRETATLKCYPIPRHDTVYWYQQGPGQDPQFLISFYEKMQSDKGSIPDRFSAQQFSDYHSELNMSSLELGDSALYFCASSRDSRYGYTFGSGTRLTVV.

This clonotype was recorded at least ten times. This rearrangement joins TRBV5-1 to TRBJ1-1, with D unclear. The length of the CDR3 is 11 residues. The germline V and J ends were trimmed by 6 bases and 2 bases, with 5 bases remaining between them. Germline V gene sequence: CDR1 SGHRS, CDR2 YFSETQ. Written as DNA, the CDR3 is TGCGCCAGCAAAGGAAACACTGAAGCTTTCTTT. Protein: CASKGNTEAFF.

This clonotype was seen once. One end of the junction varies from germline; a read error may be responsible. The chain employs TRBV7-9 and TRBJ1-2, with D tentatively TRBD1 (5 bases). The germline V gene encodes CDR1 SEHNR and CDR2 FQNEAQ (reference sequence). The CDR3 sequence is 11 residues long. CDR3 DNA: TGTGCCAGCAGCTTATCGGGACGGAAAATATTC. It yields the protein CASSLSGRKIF.

The J gene is TRBJ2-2, the V gene TRBV5-8; D is undetermined. Germline assignment: CDR1 SGHTS and CDR2 YDEGEE. Deletions cut 5 bases from V and 6 bases from J, with 20 bases between. The CDR3 is made up of 16 amino acids. CDR3 sequence reads: CASSSPIDYWAGELFF. In DNA form, the CDR3 reads TGTGCCAGCAGTTCACCGATCGATTACTGGGCCGGGGAGCTGTTTTTT.

This chain joins TRBV20-1 and TRBJ2-5; D might be TRBD1 (6 bases). The ends were cut back, 0 bases at V and 10 bases at J, with 30 bases in the middle. This CDR3 has 18 residues. The V gene's germline CDR1 is DFQATT and CDR2 SNEGSKA (reference sequence). The CDR3 sequence: CSARDLRGPLGGLERQYF. CDR3 sequence (DNA): TGCAGTGCTAGAGATCTAAGGGGCCCGCTAGGGGGATTAGAGCGCCAGTACTTC.

On this clonotype: A much larger clonotype is one base distant, so this may be a read error. J is TRBJ1-2 and V is TRBV5-1; perhaps TRBD1 as D (5 bases). Between the trimmed V and J ends, which lost 4 bases and 8 bases, there was a span of 21 bases. CDR3 length equals 15 residues. Germline V gives CDR1 SGHRS, CDR2 YFSETQ. CDR3 DNA: TGCGCCAGCAGCAGGGGCCTGGGGGAAGTAGCGGGCTACACCTTC. Residues: CASSRGLGEVAGYTF.

This clonotype was seen many times. The V gene is TRBV12-3 or TRBV12-4, the J gene TRBJ1-3, with unresolved D. The CDR3 runs 16 residues. V lost 3 bases and J 0 bases, leaving 12 bases between the germline ends. The CDR3 DNA reads as TGTGCCAGCAGTTTCGGCAGGACGAGCTCTGGAAACACCATATATTTT. Translating gives CASSFGRTSSGNTIYF.

This clonotype has at least ten counts. The chain links TRBV12-3 or TRBV12-4 to TRBJ1-2; maybe TRBD1 (5 bases). The CDR3 extends over 12 amino acids. V shed 6 bases and J shed 8 bases, with 13 bases lying between them. The CDR3 reads CASSPSGLGYTF. The CDR3 region has the DNA TGTGCCAGCAGCCCCTCGGGACTCGGCTACACCTTC.

This clonotype has more than one count but fewer than ten. The J gene is TRBJ2-3, the V gene TRBV7-6, with a weak D call TRBD2 (5 bases). Trimming left V 0 bases short and J 6 bases short, with 19 bases between. CDR3 length equals 17 residues. The germline V gene has CDR1 SGHVS and CDR2 FNYEAQ. The CDR3 is CASSLAQGRGRWDTQYF. CDR3 coding DNA: TGTGCCAGCAGCTTAGCCCAAGGTCGGGGTCGGTGGGATACGCAGTATTTT.

This clonotype was recorded at least ten times. V usage is TRBV12-3 or TRBV12-4 and J usage is TRBJ1-1; the match to TRBD1 covers 7 bases. J was trimmed by 4 bases and V by 8 bases; bases with no gene match: 22. This CDR3 has 18 residues. The CDR3 coding sequence is TGTGCCAGCTGGACTTGGCGGGCAGGGGGAGAGGAGGGCACTGAAGCTTTCTTT. It encodes CASWTWRAGGEEGTEAFF.

The genes are TRBV10-3 and TRBJ1-5; no clear D gene. V was cut by 10 bases and J by 11 bases, with 18 bases left in between. CDR1 and CDR2 from the germline V gene are ENHRY and SYGVKD. The CDR3 is 12 residues long. The CDR3 bases are TGTGCCAGCAGAACACGACGGGAGACCCAGCATTTT. Translated: CASRTRRETQHF.